This T cell receptor (beta chain) is from a study of T cell responses to AZD1222 COVID-19 vaccine. General observations from the study: Donors skewed white British and female; clonal diversity was possibly underestimated.

TCRdb's copy holds only in-frame clones and misses some; the assay was immunoSEQ multiplex PCR. The sample holds roughly 150,000 clones, about nine tenths seen once. Trimming shortened V by 5 bases and J by 0 bases, and 8 bases separated the two germline ends. Looked up from germline, CDR1 is KGHDR and CDR2 is SFDVKD. The length of the CDR3 is 14 residues. Concerning this clone itself: Antigen unknown.

The sequencing here drew on peripheral blood, taken on day 0 of AZD1222 vaccination. The receptor was isolated from an adult in good health. The chain recombines TRBV24-1 with TRBJ2-3; D is undetermined. The CDR3 DNA reads TGTGCCACCAGTGCCCGTGGTAGCACAGATACGCAGTATTTT. This encodes CATSARGSTDTQYF.